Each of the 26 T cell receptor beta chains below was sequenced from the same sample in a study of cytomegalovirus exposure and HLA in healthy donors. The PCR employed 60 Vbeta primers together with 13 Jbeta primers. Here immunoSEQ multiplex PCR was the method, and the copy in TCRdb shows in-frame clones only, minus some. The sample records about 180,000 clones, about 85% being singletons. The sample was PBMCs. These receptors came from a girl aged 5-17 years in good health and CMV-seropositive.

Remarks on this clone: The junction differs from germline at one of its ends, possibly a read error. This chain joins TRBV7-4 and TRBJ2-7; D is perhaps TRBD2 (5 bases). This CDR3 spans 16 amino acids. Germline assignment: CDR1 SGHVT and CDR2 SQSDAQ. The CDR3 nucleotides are TGTGCCAGCAGCTTAGCGCTAATTCGGGATCTTTACGAGCGGTACTTC. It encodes CASSLALIRDLYERYF.

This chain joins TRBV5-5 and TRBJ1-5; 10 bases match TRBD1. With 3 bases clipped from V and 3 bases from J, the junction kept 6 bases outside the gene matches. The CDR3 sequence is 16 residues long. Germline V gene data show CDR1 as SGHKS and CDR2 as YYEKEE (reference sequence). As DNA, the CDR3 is TGTGCCAGCAGCTCGGGGACAGGGGAACTCAATCAGCCCCAGCATTTT. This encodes CASSSGTGELNQPQHF.

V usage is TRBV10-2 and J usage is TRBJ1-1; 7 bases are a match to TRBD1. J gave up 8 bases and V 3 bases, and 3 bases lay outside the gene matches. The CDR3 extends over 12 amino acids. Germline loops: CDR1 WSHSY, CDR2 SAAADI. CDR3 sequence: CASSDGQDEAFF. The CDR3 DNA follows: TGCGCCAGCAGTGATGGACAGGACGAAGCTTTCTTT.

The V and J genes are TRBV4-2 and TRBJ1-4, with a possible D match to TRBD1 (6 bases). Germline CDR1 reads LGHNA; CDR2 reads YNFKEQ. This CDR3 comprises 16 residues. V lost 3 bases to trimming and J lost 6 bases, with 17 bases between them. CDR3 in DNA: TGTGCCAGCAGCCAGCGCGGGGGCGGAGGTGATGAAAAACTGTTTTTT. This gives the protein CASSQRGGGGDEKLFF.

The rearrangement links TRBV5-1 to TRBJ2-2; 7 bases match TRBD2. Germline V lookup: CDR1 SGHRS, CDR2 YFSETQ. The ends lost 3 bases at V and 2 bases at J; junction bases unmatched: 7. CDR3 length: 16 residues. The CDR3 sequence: CASSWRGLPNTGELFF. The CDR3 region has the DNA TGCGCCAGCAGCTGGAGGGGACTACCCAACACCGGGGAGCTGTTTTTT.

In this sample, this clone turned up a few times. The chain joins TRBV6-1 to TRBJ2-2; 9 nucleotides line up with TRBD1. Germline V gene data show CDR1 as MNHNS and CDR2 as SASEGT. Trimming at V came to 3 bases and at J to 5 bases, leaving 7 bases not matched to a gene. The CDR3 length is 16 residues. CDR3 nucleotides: TGTGCCAGCAGTGAGAAGACAGGGGGGATTACCGGGGAGCTGTTTTTT. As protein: CASSEKTGGITGELFF.

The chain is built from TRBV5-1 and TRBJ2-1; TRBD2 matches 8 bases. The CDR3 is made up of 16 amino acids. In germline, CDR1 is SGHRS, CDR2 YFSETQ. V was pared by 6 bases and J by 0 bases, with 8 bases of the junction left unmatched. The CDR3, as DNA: TGCGCCAGCACCCCAAGTAGCGGGGCCTCCTACAATGAGCAGTTCTTC. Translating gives CASTPSSGASYNEQFF.

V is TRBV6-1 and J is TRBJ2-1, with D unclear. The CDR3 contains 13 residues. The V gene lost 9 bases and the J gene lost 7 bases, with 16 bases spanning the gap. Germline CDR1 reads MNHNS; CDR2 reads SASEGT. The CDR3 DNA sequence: TGTGCCAGTGGGCTTGTCCGGTTTAATGAGCAGTTCTTC. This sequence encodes CASGLVRFNEQFF.

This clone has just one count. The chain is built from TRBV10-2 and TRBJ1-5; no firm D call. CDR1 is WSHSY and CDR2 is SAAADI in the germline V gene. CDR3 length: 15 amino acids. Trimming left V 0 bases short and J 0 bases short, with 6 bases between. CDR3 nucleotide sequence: TGCGCCAGCAGTGAGTCCTCCGGTAGCAATCAGCCCCAGCATTTT. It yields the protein CASSESSGSNQPQHF.

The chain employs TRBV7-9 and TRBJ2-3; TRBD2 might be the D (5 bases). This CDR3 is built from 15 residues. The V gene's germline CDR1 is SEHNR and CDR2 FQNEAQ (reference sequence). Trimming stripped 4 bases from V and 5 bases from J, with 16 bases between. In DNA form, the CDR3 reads TGTGCCAGCAGCTACCGACGAGGCCGGGGAGATACGCAGTATTTT. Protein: CASSYRRGRGDTQYF. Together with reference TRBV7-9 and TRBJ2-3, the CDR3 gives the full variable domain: DTGVSQNPRHKITKRGQNVTFRCDPISEHNRLYWYRQTLGQGPEFLTYFQNEAQLEKSRLLSDRFSAERPKGSFSTLEIQRTEQGDSAMYLCASSYRRGRGDTQYFGPGTRLTVL.

In DNA, the CDR3 is TGTGCCAGCAGCAAAGGGACTAGTACATCGGATACGCAGTATTTT. This codes for CASSKGTSTSDTQYF. The V gene is TRBV5-8, the J gene TRBJ2-3; 8 nucleotides match TRBD2. This CDR3 contains 15 residues. V lost 4 bases and J lost 6; bases outside the gene matches: 10. Germline assignment: CDR1 SGHTS and CDR2 YDEGEE.

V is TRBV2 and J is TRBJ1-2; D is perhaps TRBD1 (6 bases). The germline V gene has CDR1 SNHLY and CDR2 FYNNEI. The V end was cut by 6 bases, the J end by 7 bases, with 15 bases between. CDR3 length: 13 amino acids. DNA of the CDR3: TGTGCCAGCAGACCCGACAGGTCCGGTGGCTACACCTTC. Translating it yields CASRPDRSGGYTF. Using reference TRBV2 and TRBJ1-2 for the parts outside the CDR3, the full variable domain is EPEVTQTPSHQVTQMGQEVILRCVPISNHLYFYWYRQILGQKVEFLVSFYNNEISEKSEIFDDQFSVERPDGSNFTLKIRSTKLEDSAMYFCASRPDRSGGYTFGSGTRLTVV.

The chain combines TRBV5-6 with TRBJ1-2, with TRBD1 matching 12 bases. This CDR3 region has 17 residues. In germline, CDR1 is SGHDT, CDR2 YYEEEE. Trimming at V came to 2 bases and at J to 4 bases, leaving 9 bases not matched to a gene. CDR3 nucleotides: TGTGCCAGCAGCTTACCTTCGGGACAGGGGGCCGCCTATGGCTACACCTTC. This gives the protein CASSLPSGQGAAYGYTF. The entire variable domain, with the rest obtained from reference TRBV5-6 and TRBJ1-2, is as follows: DAGVTQSPTHLIKTRGQQVTLRCSPKSGHDTVSWYQQALGQGPQFIFQYYEEEERQRGNFPDRFSGHQFPNYSSELNVNALLLGDSALYLCASSLPSGQGAAYGYTFGSGTRLTVV.

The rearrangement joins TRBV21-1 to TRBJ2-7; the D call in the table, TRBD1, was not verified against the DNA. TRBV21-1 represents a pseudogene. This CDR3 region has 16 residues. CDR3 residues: CASSKEDRGFNSEQYF. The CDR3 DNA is TGTGCCAGCAGCAAAGAGGACAGGGGCTTTAATTCGGAGCAGTACTTC.

This CDR3 is CASSQEISRGLSEQYF. CDR3 coding DNA: TGCGCCAGCAGCCAAGAAATAAGCAGGGGGCTTAGCGAGCAGTACTTC. This chain links TRBV4-3 with TRBJ2-7, with TRBD1 identical over 8 bases. From germline, CDR1 is LGHNA and CDR2 YSLEER. The CDR3 sequence is 16 residues long. After removal of 0 bases from V and 6 bases from J, the junction contained 10 bases not matched to a gene.

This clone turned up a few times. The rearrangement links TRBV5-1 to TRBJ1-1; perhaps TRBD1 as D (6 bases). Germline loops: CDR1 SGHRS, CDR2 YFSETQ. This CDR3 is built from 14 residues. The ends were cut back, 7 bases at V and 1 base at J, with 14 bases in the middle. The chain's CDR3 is CASSSQGSNTEAFF. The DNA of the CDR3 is TGCGCCAGCTCGTCACAGGGATCGAACACTGAAGCTTTCTTT.

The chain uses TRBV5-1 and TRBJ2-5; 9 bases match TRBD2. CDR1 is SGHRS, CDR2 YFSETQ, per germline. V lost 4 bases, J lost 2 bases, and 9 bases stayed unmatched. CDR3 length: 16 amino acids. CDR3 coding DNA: TGCGCCAGCAGCCCTGCGAAGGGACTAGCACAAGAGACCCAGTACTTC. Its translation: CASSPAKGLAQETQYF.

The CDR3 DNA is TGCAGCGTTTATGCAGGCGCTGAAGCTTTCTTT. Its translation: CSVYAGAEAFF. The rearrangement links TRBV29-1 to TRBJ1-1; no definite D call. The CDR3 consists of 11 residues. With 5 bases removed from V and 6 bases from J, the gap between germline ends came to 10 bases. Germline-derived CDR1 and CDR2 are SQVTM and ANQGSEA.

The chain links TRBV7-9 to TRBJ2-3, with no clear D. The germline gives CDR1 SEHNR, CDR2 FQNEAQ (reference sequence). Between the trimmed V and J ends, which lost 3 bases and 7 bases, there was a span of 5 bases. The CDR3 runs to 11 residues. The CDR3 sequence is CASSFLYTQYF. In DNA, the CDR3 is TGTGCCAGCAGCTTCTTATATACGCAGTATTTT.

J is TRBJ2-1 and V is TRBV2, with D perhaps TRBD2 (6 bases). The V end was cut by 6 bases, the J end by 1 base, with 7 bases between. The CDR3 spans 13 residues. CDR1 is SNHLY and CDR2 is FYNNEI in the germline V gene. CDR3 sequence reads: CASRGTSYNEQFF. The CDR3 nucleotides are TGTGCCAGCAGGGGGACTTCCTACAATGAGCAGTTCTTC. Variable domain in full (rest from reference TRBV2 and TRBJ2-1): EPEVTQTPSHQVTQMGQEVILRCVPISNHLYFYWYRQILGQKVEFLVSFYNNEISEKSEIFDDQFSVERPDGSNFTLKIRSTKLEDSAMYFCASRGTSYNEQFFGPGTRLTVL.

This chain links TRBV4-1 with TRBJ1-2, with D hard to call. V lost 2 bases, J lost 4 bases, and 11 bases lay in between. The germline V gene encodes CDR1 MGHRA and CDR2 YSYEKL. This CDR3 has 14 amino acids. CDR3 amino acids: CASSQSDTRYGYTF. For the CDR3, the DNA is TGCGCCAGCAGCCAAAGTGACACTCGCTATGGCTACACCTTC.

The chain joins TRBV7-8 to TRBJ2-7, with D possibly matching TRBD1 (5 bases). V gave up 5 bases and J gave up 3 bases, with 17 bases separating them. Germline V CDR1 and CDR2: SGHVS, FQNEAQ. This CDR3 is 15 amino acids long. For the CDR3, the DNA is TGTGCCAGCAGCCCCGACAGATTTCTTTTCTACGAGCAGTACTTC. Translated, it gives CASSPDRFLFYEQYF.

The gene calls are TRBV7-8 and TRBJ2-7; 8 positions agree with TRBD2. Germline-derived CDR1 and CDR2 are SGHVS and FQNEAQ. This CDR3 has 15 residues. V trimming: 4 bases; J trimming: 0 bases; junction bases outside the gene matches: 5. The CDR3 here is CASSSLAESSYEQYF. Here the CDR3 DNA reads TGTGCCAGCAGCTCACTAGCGGAGAGCTCCTACGAGCAGTACTTC. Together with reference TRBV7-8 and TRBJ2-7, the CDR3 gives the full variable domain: GAGVSQSPRYKVAKRGQDVALRCDPISGHVSLFWYQQALGQGPEFLTYFQNEAQLDKSGLPSDRFFAERPEGSVSTLKIQRTQQEDSAVYLCASSSLAESSYEQYFGPGTRLTVT.

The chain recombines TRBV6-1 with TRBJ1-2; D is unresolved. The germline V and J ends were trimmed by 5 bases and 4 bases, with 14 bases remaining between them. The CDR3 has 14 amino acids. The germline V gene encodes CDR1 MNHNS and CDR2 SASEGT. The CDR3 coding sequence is TGTGCCAGCAGTTTTGGGCCAGATCTCTATGGCTACACCTTC. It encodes CASSFGPDLYGYTF.

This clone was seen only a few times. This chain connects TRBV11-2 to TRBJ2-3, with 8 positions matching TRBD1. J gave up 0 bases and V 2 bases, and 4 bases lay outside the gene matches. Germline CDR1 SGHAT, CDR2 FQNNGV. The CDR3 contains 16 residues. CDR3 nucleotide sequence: TGTGCCAGCAGCTTACAGGGGGCACTTAGCACAGATACGCAGTATTTT. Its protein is CASSLQGALSTDTQYF. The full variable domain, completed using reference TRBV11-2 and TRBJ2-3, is EAGVAQSPRYKIIEKRQSVAFWCNPISGHATLYWYQQILGQGPKLLIQFQNNGVVDDSQLPKDRFSAERLKGVDSTLKIQPAKLEDSAVYLCASSLQGALSTDTQYFGPGTRLTVL.

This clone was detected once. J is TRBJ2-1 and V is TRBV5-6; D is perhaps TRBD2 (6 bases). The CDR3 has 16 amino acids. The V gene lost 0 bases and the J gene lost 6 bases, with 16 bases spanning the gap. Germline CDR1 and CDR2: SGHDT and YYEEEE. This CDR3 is CASSLDATGAPNEQFF. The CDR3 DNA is TGTGCCAGCAGCTTGGATGCCACGGGAGCCCCCAATGAGCAGTTCTTC.